This entry concerns a single T cell receptor (beta chain). Antigen: not known. These data are taken from a study of cytomegalovirus exposure and HLA in healthy donors. In the PCR, 60 Vbeta and 13 Jbeta primers were used. Profiled with immunoSEQ multiplex PCR; TCRdb holds only in-frame clones, not every one. The sample yields around 59,000 clones, roughly 80% seen once. Study-wide points: There were some V segments, including TRBV6-2 and TRBV6-3, excluded as indistinguishable. Among immune exposure information, only CMV serostatus was available.

This CDR3 contains 13 residues. Trimming removed 5 bases from V and 6 bases from J; junction bases left unmatched: 2. Germline lookup yields CDR1 SGHAT and CDR2 FQNNGV. The chain joins TRBV11-2 to TRBJ2-1, with 9 positions matching TRBD1. The sample taken for sequencing was PBMCs. The source of this sequence is a woman aged 40 to 50 in good health and CMV-seronegative. The CDR3 DNA follows: TGTGCCAGCAGCCTGGACAGGGGCAATGAGCAGTTCTTC. Residues: CASSLDRGNEQFF.